This T cell receptor beta chain was retrieved from a study of cytomegalovirus exposure and HLA in healthy donors. Study observations and caveats: Accounts indicate the classifier identified cytomegalovirus status with strong specificity and sensitivity. In a later analysis, an Asian-associated ancestry cluster reportedly showed fewer N-insertions than the approximately 610-donor mean.

The primer mix had 60 Vbeta and 13 Jbeta primers. Libraries were prepared by immunoSEQ multiplex PCR; TCRdb keeps only in-frame clonotypes and omits some of them. In the table there are about 140,000 clones, about a tenth of which are singletons. The ends lost 0 bases at V and 6 bases at J; junction bases unmatched: 6. This CDR3 is 15 amino acids long. Germline values: CDR1 SGHRS, CDR2 YFSETQ. Comment on this clone: Its specificity is unknown.

The rearrangement uses TRBV5-1 and TRBJ2-1, with 7 bases identical to TRBD1. Sequenced: PBMCs. The TCR comes from a male donor in good health and CMV-seronegative. The CDR3 spells CASSLAGGPTNEQFF. The CDR3 region has the DNA TGCGCCAGCAGCTTGGCAGGGGGACCCACCAATGAGCAGTTCTTC.